This T cell receptor beta chain was recorded in a study of T-cell memory formation after mild COVID-19. Across the whole study: TCR clusters largely stayed donor specific. Whole-study findings and limits: Proof of SARS-CoV-2 specificity was absent for the second-wave clones that crested on day 37. A subset of responding clones appeared in pre-infection memory, suggesting cross-reactive memory joined.

The CDR3 is 15 amino acids. Trimming removed 5 bases from V and 2 bases from J, with 14 bases in between. Germline CDR1 is SEHNR and CDR2 is FQNEAQ (reference sequence). About this clonotype: The target antigen is unknown.

TCRdb processed the 5' RACE reads anew with MiXCR; each CDR3 protein has one entry. The table includes fewer than 350,000 distinct CDR3 sequences, approximately 8.4% detected once. The chain has TRBV7-9 and TRBJ2-3; D is possibly TRBD1 or TRBD2 (5 bases each). The TCR was taken from a man between 18 and 35 years old who had mild COVID-19 (a few samples of this study predate the infection). Cell type and time point are not known. The material sequenced was PBMCs or a T cell subset sorted from them (not recorded which). In DNA form, the CDR3 reads TGTGCCAGCAGCCTAACATCCGGGGCCACAGATACGCAGTATTTT. It yields the protein CASSLTSGATDTQYF.